The 3 T cell receptor beta chains below were found in one sample sequenced in a study of Ad26.COV2.S vaccination and SARS-CoV-2 variants. Treatment given: around 19 received Ad26.COV2.S at low or high dose, single or two shots; about 5 received placebo; per-sample allocation not given. The investigators took samples on day 63 after the first vaccine or placebo injection. Repertoires were generated with immunoSEQ multiplex PCR, while TCRdb's copy carries only in-frame clones and drops some. The data contain 300,000 to 400,000 clones, around 86% of them singletons. The specimen comprised peripheral blood, sampled in a trial of Ad26.COV2.S vaccine versus placebo. The receptors shown here come from a person between 18 and 65 years old who received the Ad26.COV2.S COVID-19 vaccine or a placebo.

The chain couples TRBV4-2 to TRBJ2-1, with 9 bases identical to TRBD2. The J segment lost 13 bases and the V segment lost 1 base, leaving 2 bases of the junction unmatched. Germline V gene data show CDR1 as LGHNA and CDR2 as YNFKEQ. CDR3 length equals 12 residues. The CDR3 bases are TGTGCCAGCAGCCAAGGCGGGAGGGTTCAGTTCTTC. It specifies CASSQGGRVQFF.

J is TRBJ2-5 and V is TRBV5-5, with TRBD2 identical over 9 bases. The ends lost 0 bases at V and 4 bases at J; junction bases unmatched: 10. This CDR3 contains 17 residues. The germline CDR1 and CDR2 sequences are SGHKS and YYEKEE (reference sequence). CDR3: CASSLVLAGTTGETQYF. For the CDR3, the DNA is TGTGCCAGCAGCTTGGTCCTAGCGGGGACCACCGGAGAGACCCAGTACTTC. Based on the CDR3 plus reference TRBV5-5 and TRBJ2-5, the full variable domain is DAGVTQSPTHLIKTRGQQVTLRCSPISGHKSVSWYQQVLGQGPQFIFQYYEKEERGRGNFPDRFSARQFPNYSSELNVNALLLGDSALYLCASSLVLAGTTGETQYFGPGTRLLVL.

V usage is TRBV12-3 or TRBV12-4 and J usage is TRBJ2-1; D call uncertain. Trimming removed 5 bases at V and 6 bases at J, with 5 bases between. The CDR3 runs 11 residues. CDR3 protein: CASSPLNEQFF. CDR3 nucleotides: TGTGCCAGCAGTCCCCTCAATGAGCAGTTCTTC.